The clone carrying this TCR beta chain came up many times. The missing conserved phenylalanine or tryptophan at the end of this CDR3 makes a read error likely. The data belong to a study of CD8+CD57+ T cells in acquired aplastic anemia. Genomic DNA served as template for TCR beta VDJ and CDR3 profiling. TCRdb re-derived calls from the reads in MiXCR, one entry per CDR3 protein. The sample lists roughly 420,000 distinct CDR3 sequences, 65% to 75% occurring once. Trimming pared 5 bases from V and 7 bases from J, leaving 8 bases between. The germline V gene encodes CDR1 SGHTA and CDR2 FQGNSA. The CDR3 has 11 residues.

The sequenced material came from sorted CD4+, CD8+, or CD8+CD57+ T cells (not recorded which) from PBMCs. This clonotype was sampled from a human donor in good health, serving as a control. The V and J genes are TRBV7-2 and TRBJ1-2; D is ambiguous. The CDR3 DNA sequence: TGTGCCAGCAGCCCTGATCGTGGCTACACCCTC. Translation: CASSPDRGYTL.